What follows is one TCR beta chain and its context. The sample comes from a study of T cell changes during pregnancy in multiple sclerosis. Trimming removed 8 bases from V and 6 bases from J, with 17 bases in between. This CDR3 contains 14 residues. CDR1 is LNHDA and CDR2 is SQIVND in the germline V gene (reference sequence). Profiled with immunoSEQ multiplex PCR; TCRdb holds only in-frame clones, not every one. The sample has 25,000 to 40,000 clones, 91% seen once. The sequence was collected from a female donor in good health, enrolled as a control in a pregnancy study. The chain joins TRBV19 to TRBJ2-1; D is perhaps TRBD2 (7 bases). The sequences come from CD8+ T cells from peripheral blood mononuclear cells, collected in the second trimester of pregnancy. CDR3 bases: TGTGCCAGTGGACGGTGGGGGGGCGGCAATGAGCAGTTCTTC. Its translation: CASGRWGGGNEQFF.